These 4 T cell receptor beta chains came from one sample sequenced in a study of CD8+ T cells in alopecia areata. Treatment here: oral pan-JAK inhibitor, 5-10 mg twice daily. Once RNA had been extracted, it was reverse transcribed into cDNA to act as the sequencing template. TCRdb keeps only in-frame clones here, not all; method: immunoSEQ multiplex PCR. This sample carries 160,000 or so clones, roughly 63% of them seen once, and the ten largest clones take roughly 16%. The starting material was CD4+ T cells sorted from blood, obtained between weeks 55 and 65, from a patient treated with tofacitinib. The receptors were sampled from a human donor with alopecia areata.

This chain uses TRBV7-9 with TRBJ2-7; D may correspond to TRBD1 or TRBD2 (6 bases each). The V gene lost 0 bases and the J gene lost 5 bases, with 8 bases spanning the gap. This CDR3 region has 13 residues. Germline values: CDR1 SEHNR, CDR2 FQNEAQ (reference sequence). The CDR3 bases are TGTGCCAGCAGCTTAGCGGGGGGCAACGAGCAGTACTTC. Protein product: CASSLAGGNEQYF. Based on the CDR3 plus reference TRBV7-9 and TRBJ2-7, the full variable domain is DTGVSQNPRHKITKRGQNVTFRCDPISEHNRLYWYRQTLGQGPEFLTYFQNEAQLEKSRLLSDRFSAERPKGSFSTLEIQRTEQGDSAMYLCASSLAGGNEQYFGPGTRLTVT.

V gene TRBV29-1 combines with J gene TRBJ2-1; 11 nucleotides line up with TRBD2. Germline CDR1 and CDR2: SQVTM and ANQGSEA. The CDR3 runs to 15 residues. Trimming took 4 bases from V and 6 from J; bases not matched to a gene: 8. CDR3 region: CSVGELAGGPNEQFF. CDR3 bases: TGCAGCGTTGGCGAGCTAGCGGGGGGTCCCAATGAGCAGTTCTTC.

The J gene is TRBJ2-3, the V gene TRBV4-2, with 11 bases lining up with TRBD2. The CDR3 runs 17 residues. Germline assignment: CDR1 LGHNA and CDR2 YNFKEQ. Germline trimming cut 4 bases from V and 0 bases from J; bases unmatched to any gene: 6. The CDR3 region has the DNA TGTGCCAGCAGCCGGGCTAGCGGGGGGCCTAGCACAGATACGCAGTATTTT. Translation: CASSRASGGPSTDTQYF.

The chain couples TRBV4-2 to TRBJ2-4, with D possibly TRBD1 on 5 matching bases. V was clipped by 1 base and J by 6 bases, with 10 bases between them. CDR1 and CDR2 (germline): LGHNA, YNFKEQ. This CDR3 is built from 14 residues. CDR3 region: CASSQASQGNIQYF. CDR3 nucleotides: TGTGCCAGCAGCCAAGCATCCCAGGGAAACATTCAGTACTTC.